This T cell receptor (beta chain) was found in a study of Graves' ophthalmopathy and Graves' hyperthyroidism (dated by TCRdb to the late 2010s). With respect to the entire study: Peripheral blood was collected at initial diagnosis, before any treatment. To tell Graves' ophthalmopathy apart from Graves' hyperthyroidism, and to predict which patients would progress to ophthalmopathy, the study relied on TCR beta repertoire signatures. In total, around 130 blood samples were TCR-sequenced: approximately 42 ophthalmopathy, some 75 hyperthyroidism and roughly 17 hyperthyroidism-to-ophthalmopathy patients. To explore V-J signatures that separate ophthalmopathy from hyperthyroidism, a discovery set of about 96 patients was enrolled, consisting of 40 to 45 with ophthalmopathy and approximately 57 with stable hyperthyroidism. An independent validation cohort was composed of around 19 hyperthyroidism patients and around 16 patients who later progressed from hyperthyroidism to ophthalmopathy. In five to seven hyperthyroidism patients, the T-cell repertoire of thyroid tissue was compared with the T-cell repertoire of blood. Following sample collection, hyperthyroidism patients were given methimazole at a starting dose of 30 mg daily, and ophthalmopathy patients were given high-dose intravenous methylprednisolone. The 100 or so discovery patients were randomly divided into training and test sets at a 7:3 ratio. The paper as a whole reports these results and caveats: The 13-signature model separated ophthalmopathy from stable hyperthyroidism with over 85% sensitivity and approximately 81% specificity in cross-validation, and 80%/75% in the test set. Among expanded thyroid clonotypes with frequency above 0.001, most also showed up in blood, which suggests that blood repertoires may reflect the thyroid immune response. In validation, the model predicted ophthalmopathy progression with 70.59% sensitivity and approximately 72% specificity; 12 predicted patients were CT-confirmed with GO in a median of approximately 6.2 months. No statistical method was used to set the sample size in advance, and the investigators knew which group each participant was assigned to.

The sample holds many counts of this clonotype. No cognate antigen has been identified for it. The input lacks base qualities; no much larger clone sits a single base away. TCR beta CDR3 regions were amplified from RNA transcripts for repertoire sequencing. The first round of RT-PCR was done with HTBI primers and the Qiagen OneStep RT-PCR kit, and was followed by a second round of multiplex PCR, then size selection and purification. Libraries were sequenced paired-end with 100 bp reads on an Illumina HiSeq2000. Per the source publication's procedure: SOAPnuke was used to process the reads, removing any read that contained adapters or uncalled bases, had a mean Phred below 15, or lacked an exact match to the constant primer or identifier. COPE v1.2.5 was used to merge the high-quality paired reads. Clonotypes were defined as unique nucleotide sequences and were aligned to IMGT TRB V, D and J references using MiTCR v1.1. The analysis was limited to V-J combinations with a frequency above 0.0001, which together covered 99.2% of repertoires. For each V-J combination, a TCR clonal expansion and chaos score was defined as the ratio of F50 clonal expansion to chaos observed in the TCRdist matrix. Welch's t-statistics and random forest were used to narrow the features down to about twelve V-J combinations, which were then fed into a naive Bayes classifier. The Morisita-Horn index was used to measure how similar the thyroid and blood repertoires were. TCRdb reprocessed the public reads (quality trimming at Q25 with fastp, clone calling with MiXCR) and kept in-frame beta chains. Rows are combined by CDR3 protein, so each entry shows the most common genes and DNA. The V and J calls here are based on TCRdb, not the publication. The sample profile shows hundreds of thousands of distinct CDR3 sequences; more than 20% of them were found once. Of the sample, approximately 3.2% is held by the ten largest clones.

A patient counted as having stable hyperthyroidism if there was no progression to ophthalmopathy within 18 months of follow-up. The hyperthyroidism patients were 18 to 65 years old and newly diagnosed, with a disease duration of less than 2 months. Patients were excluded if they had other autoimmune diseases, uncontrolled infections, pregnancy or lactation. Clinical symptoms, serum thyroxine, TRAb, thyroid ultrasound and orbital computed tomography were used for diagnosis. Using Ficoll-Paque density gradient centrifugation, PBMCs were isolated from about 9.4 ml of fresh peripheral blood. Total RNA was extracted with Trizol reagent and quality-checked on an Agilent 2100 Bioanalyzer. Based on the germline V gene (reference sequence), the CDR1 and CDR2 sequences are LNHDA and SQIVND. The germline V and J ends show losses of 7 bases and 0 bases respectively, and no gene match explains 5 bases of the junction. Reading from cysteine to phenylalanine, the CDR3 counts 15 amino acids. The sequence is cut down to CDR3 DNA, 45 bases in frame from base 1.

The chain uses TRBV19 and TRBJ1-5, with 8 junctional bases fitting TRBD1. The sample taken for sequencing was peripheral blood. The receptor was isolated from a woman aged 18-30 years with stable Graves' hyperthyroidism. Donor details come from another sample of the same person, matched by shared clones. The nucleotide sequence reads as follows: TGTGCCAGTACCGAGACAGGGGATAGCAATCAGCCCCAGCATTTT. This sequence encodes CASTETGDSNQPQHF.